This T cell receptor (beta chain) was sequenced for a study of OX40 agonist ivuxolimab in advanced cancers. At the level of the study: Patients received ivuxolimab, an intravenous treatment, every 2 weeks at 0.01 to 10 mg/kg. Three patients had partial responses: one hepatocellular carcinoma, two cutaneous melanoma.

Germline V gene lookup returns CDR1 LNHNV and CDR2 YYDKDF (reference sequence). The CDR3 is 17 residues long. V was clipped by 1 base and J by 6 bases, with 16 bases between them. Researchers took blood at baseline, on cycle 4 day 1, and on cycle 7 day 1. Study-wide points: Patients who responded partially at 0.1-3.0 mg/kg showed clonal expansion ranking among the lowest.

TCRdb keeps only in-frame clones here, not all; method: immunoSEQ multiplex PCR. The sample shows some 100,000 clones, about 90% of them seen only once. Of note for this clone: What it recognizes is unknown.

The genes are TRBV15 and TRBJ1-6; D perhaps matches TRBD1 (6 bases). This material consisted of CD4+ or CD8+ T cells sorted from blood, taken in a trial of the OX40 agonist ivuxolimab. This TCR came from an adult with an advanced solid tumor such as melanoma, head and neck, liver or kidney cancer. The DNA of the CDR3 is TGTGCCACCAGCAGAGGGGTCGGACAGTCAACTAATTCACCCCTCCACTTT. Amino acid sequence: CATSRGVGQSTNSPLHF.